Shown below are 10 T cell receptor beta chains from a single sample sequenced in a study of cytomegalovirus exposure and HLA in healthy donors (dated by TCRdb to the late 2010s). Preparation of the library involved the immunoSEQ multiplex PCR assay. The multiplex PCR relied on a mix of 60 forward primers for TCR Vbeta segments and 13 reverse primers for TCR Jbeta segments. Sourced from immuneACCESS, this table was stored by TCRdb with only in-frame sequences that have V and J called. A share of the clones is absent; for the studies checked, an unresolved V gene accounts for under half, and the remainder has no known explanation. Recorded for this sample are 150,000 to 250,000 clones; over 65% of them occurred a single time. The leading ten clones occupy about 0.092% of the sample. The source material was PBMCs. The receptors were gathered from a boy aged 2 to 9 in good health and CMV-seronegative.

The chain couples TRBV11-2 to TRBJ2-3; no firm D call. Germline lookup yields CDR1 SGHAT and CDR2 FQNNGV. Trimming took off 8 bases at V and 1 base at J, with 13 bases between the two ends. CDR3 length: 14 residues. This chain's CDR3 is CASSLAVGTDTQYF. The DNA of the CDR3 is TGTGCCAGCTCCTTAGCAGTGGGCACAGATACGCAGTATTTT.

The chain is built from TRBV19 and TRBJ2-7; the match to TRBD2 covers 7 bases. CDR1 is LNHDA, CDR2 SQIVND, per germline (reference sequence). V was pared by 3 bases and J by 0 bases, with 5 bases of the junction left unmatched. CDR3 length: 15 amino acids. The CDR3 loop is CASSIAAGDSYEQYF. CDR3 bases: TGTGCCAGTAGTATCGCGGCGGGGGACTCCTACGAGCAGTACTTC.

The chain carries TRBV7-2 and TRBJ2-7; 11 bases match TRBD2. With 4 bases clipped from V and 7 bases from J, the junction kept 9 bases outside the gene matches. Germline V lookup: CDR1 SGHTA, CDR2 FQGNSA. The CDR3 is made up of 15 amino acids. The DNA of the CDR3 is TGTGCCAGCAGCTACCTAGCGGGGGGAATCGGGGAGCAGTACTTC. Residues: CASSYLAGGIGEQYF. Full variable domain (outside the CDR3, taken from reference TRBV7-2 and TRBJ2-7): GAGVSQSPSNKVTEKGKDVELRCDPISGHTALYWYRQSLGQGLEFLIYFQGNSAPDKSGLPSDRFSAERTGGSVSTLTIQRTQQEDSAVYLCASSYLAGGIGEQYFGPGTRLTVT.

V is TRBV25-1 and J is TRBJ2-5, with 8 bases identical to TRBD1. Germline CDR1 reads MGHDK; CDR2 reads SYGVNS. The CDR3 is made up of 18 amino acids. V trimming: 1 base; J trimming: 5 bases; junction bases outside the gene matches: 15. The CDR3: CASSESHRAGQGRETQYF. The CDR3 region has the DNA TGTGCCAGCAGTGAATCTCATCGGGCTGGACAGGGCAGGGAGACCCAGTACTTC.

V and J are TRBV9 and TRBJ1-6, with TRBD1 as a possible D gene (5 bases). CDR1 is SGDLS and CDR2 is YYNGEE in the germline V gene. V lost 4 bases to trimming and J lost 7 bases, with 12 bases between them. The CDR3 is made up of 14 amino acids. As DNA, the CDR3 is TGTGCCAGCAGCAATACAGGTTCAAATTCACCCCTCCACTTT. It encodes CASSNTGSNSPLHF.

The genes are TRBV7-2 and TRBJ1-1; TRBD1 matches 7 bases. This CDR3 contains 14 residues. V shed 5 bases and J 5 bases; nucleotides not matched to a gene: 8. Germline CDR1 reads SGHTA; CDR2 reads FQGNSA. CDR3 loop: CASSPDRVKTEAFF. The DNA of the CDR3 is TGTGCCAGCAGCCCCGACAGGGTTAAAACTGAAGCTTTCTTT.

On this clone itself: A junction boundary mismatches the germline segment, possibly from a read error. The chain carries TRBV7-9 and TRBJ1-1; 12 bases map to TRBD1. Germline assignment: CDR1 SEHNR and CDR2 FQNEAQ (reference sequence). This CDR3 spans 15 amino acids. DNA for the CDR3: TGTTCCAGCAGCTCCCTCCGGGACAGGGGGCGGGGGGCTTTCTTT. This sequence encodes CSSSSLRDRGRGAFF.

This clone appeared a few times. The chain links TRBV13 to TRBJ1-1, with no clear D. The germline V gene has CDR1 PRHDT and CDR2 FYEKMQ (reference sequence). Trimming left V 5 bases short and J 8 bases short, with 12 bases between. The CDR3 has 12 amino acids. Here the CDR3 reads CASSTPSTEAFF. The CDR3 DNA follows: TGTGCCAGCAGCACACCTTCAACCGAAGCTTTCTTT. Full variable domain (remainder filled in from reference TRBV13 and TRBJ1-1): AAGVIQSPRHLIKEKRETATLKCYPIPRHDTVYWYQQGPGQDPQFLISFYEKMQSDKGSIPDRFSAQQFSDYHSELNMSSLELGDSALYFCASSTPSTEAFFGQGTRLTVV.

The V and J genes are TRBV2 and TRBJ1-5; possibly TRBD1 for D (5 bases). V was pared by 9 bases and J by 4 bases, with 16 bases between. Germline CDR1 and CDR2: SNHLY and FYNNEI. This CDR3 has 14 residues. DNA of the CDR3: TGTGCCAGTGCCAGGGTTTTGGAAAATCAGCCCCAGCATTTT. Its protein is CASARVLENQPQHF.

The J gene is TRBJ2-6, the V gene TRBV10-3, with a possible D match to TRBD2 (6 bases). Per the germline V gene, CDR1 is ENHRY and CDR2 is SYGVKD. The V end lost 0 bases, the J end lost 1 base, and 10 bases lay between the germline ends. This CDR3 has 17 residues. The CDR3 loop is CAISESGLKSGANVLTF. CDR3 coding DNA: TGTGCCATCAGTGAGTCGGGACTGAAATCTGGGGCCAACGTCCTGACTTTC.